These 18 T cell receptor beta chains were sequenced from one sample in a study of cytomegalovirus exposure and HLA in healthy donors. It was with 60 Vbeta and 13 Jbeta primers that the PCR ran. Profiling relied on immunoSEQ multiplex PCR, and the TCRdb table lists in-frame clones only, not all of them. The sample has about 110,000 clones; 76% are singletons. The sequenced sample was PBMCs. These receptor sequences come from a woman aged 45 to 65 in good health and CMV-seropositive.

The rearrangement joins TRBV7-9 to TRBJ2-3; TRBD1 agrees at 7 bases. The V gene's germline CDR1 is SEHNR and CDR2 FQNEAQ (reference sequence). J gave up 3 bases and V 4 bases, and 16 bases lay outside the gene matches. CDR3 length: 18 amino acids. CDR3 in amino acids: CASSSIKARQGSTDTQYF. The CDR3 DNA reads as TGTGCCAGCAGCTCGATAAAAGCCCGACAGGGATCAACAGATACGCAGTATTTT.

The rearrangement uses TRBV20-1 and TRBJ1-2; D unclear. There are 11 residues in the CDR3. V lost 8 bases to trimming and J lost 5 bases, with 12 bases between them. Germline V gives CDR1 DFQATT, CDR2 SNEGSKA (reference sequence). The CDR3 loop is CSRPSEYGYTF. DNA of the CDR3: TGCAGTCGCCCTTCGGAGTATGGCTACACCTTC.

The CDR3 loop reads CASSFGNTEAFF. The CDR3 DNA follows: TGCGCCAGCAGCTTCGGGAACACTGAAGCTTTCTTT. This chain links TRBV5-1 with TRBJ1-1; D unresolved. Germline loops: CDR1 SGHRS, CDR2 YFSETQ. V gave up 2 bases and J gave up 1 base, with 3 bases separating them. The CDR3 consists of 12 residues.

Concerning this clone itself: Relative to the germline gene, one junction end is altered; a read error may explain this. This rearrangement joins TRBV27 to TRBJ2-4, with a possible D match to TRBD1 (6 bases). Germline lookup yields CDR1 MNHEY and CDR2 SMNVEV (reference sequence). CDR3 length equals 15 residues. DNA for the CDR3: TGTGCCAGCAGTTCATACAGGGTAGCCAAAAACAGTCAGTACTTC. Protein product: CASSSYRVAKNSQYF.

A few counts support this clone. The chain uses TRBV5-6 and TRBJ2-3; 7 positions match TRBD2. This CDR3 spans 16 amino acids. The J segment lost 1 base and the V segment lost 2 bases, leaving 7 bases of the junction unmatched. The germline CDR1 and CDR2 sequences are SGHDT and YYEEEE. As DNA, the CDR3 is TGTGCCAGCAGCTTCCCTACCGCGGGGGGCACAGATACGCAGTATTTT. Translated: CASSFPTAGGTDTQYF.

This clone has only one observation. The J gene is TRBJ1-2, the V gene TRBV18; the D is unclear. The germline V gene encodes CDR1 KGHSH and CDR2 LQKENI. V was trimmed by 3 bases and J by 1 base, leaving 6 bases between them. This CDR3 spans 13 amino acids. The CDR3 protein is CASSPQDNYGYTF. The CDR3 DNA is TGTGCCAGCTCACCCCAGGATAACTATGGCTACACCTTC.

This clone was seen a few times. The chain recombines TRBV5-1 with TRBJ1-6, with TRBD1 identical over 9 bases. CDR3 length: 14 residues. V dropped 4 bases and J dropped 7; count of bases not matched to a gene: 3. Germline V gene data show CDR1 as SGHRS and CDR2 as YFSETQ. CDR3 residues: CASSGDRENSPLHF. DNA for the CDR3: TGCGCCAGCAGCGGGGACAGGGAGAATTCACCCCTCCACTTT.

The chain couples TRBV5-5 to TRBJ1-1; D call uncertain. V was shortened by 4 bases and J by 4 bases, with 11 bases between the two germline ends. CDR1 and CDR2 (germline): SGHKS, YYEKEE (reference sequence). The CDR3 length is 13 residues. The CDR3 loop reads CASSPGGSTEAFF. The CDR3 DNA follows: TGTGCCAGCAGCCCCGGCGGGAGCACTGAAGCTTTCTTT. Looking up the rest from reference TRBV5-5 and TRBJ1-1 gives the full variable domain: DAGVTQSPTHLIKTRGQQVTLRCSPISGHKSVSWYQQVLGQGPQFIFQYYEKEERGRGNFPDRFSARQFPNYSSELNVNALLLGDSALYLCASSPGGSTEAFFGQGTRLTVV.

J is TRBJ1-6 and V is TRBV5-6; 7 nucleotides line up with TRBD1. V gave up 8 bases and J gave up 6 bases; unmatched junction bases: 8. The germline V gene encodes CDR1 SGHDT and CDR2 YYEEEE. CDR3 length: 14 residues. Here the CDR3 reads CASTETGTNSPLHF. For the CDR3, the DNA is TGTGCCAGTACCGAGACAGGGACTAATTCACCCCTCCACTTT.

This rearrangement joins TRBV5-1 to TRBJ2-5; TRBD1 is a possible D gene (6 bases). Germline V lookup: CDR1 SGHRS, CDR2 YFSETQ. This CDR3 spans 13 amino acids. V lost 4 bases to trimming and J lost 3 bases, with 10 bases between them. The CDR3 DNA sequence: TGCGCCAGCAGCGAGACAGGTGAAGAGACCCAGTACTTC. Amino acids: CASSETGEETQYF. Looking up the rest from reference TRBV5-1 and TRBJ2-5 gives the full variable domain: KAGVTQTPRYLIKTRGQQVTLSCSPISGHRSVSWYQQTPGQGLQFLFEYFSETQRNKGNFPGRFSGRQFSNSRSEMNVSTLELGDSALYLCASSETGEETQYFGPGTRLLVL.

On this clone itself: Given the absence of the conserved phenylalanine or tryptophan at the CDR3 end, a read error is likely. This chain links TRBV5-1 with TRBJ2-7, with D possibly matching TRBD2 (7 bases). Germline lookup yields CDR1 SGHRS and CDR2 YFSETQ. The CDR3 runs 18 residues. Trimming shortened V by 2 bases and J by 1 base, and 22 bases separated the two germline ends. This CDR3 is CASSLTTGLRGSSYEQYL. In DNA form, the CDR3 reads TGCGCCAGCAGCTTAACAACAGGGCTTCGCGGGAGTTCCTACGAGCAGTACCTC.

This clone was seen a handful of times. The chain couples TRBV19 to TRBJ1-5, with D uncertain. V was shortened by 5 bases and J by 3 bases, with 17 bases between the two germline ends. CDR1 is LNHDA and CDR2 is SQIVND in the germline V gene (reference sequence). The CDR3 is 16 residues long. The CDR3, as DNA: TGTGCCAGTAGTTTACAGACATCAAAGGCCAATCAGCCCCAGCATTTT. The encoded protein is CASSLQTSKANQPQHF. Full variable domain (missing parts from reference TRBV19 and TRBJ1-5): DGGITQSPKYLFRKEGQNVTLSCEQNLNHDAMYWYRQDPGQGLRLIYYSQIVNDFQKGDIAEGYSVSREKKESFPLTVTSAQKNPTAFYLCASSLQTSKANQPQHFGDGTRLSIL.

V and J are TRBV4-3 and TRBJ1-4, with D possibly matching TRBD1 (5 bases). The CDR3 covers 14 residues. Germline V gene lookup returns CDR1 LGHNA and CDR2 YSLEER. Trimming took 4 bases from V and 7 from J, leaving 13 bases between them. The CDR3 reads CASSLGTGVEKLFF. In DNA, the CDR3 is TGCGCCAGCAGCCTCGGGACGGGAGTTGAAAAACTGTTTTTT.

The chain links TRBV28 to TRBJ1-2, with TRBD1 matching over 7 bases. J was trimmed by 2 bases and V by 3 bases; bases with no gene match: 3. This CDR3 region has 14 residues. Germline V CDR1 and CDR2: MDHEN, SYDVKM. The CDR3 region is CASSLPGQNYGYTF. The CDR3 DNA reads TGTGCCAGCAGTTTGCCGGGACAGAACTATGGCTACACCTTC.

The chain couples TRBV15 to TRBJ2-7; 7 nucleotides agree with TRBD1. Germline CDR1 is LNHNV and CDR2 is YYDKDF (reference sequence). This CDR3 has 14 residues. Unmatched junction bases numbered 9, after V lost 3 bases and J lost 7 bases. CDR3 coding DNA: TGTGCCACCAGCAGTCCTCCGACAGGGAATGAGCAGTACTTC. Translation gives CATSSPPTGNEQYF.

In its sample, this clone was seen a few times. Its ends do not fully match the called genes, so a read error is possible. The genes are TRBV18 and TRBJ2-6; possible D gene TRBD1, 5 bases. The CDR3 loop spans 15 amino acids. Germline V CDR1 and CDR2: KGHSH, LQKENI. The CDR3, as DNA: TGTGCCAGCTCACCAGACACCTCTGGGGCCAACGGCCTGACTTTC. Protein sequence: CASSPDTSGANGLTF.

This chain connects TRBV27 to TRBJ2-7; TRBD2 matches at 8 bases. Germline values: CDR1 MNHEY, CDR2 SMNVEV (reference sequence). The V segment lost 8 bases and the J segment 7 bases; nucleotides outside the gene matches: 10. The CDR3 is made up of 13 amino acids. This CDR3 is CASSRTSIGEQYF. CDR3 DNA sequence: TGTGCCAGCTCCAGGACTAGCATCGGGGAGCAGTACTTC.

The chain's CDR3 is CASSWGQSSYEQYF. The CDR3 DNA is TGTGCCAGCAGCTGGGGACAGAGCTCCTACGAGCAGTACTTC. The genes are TRBV11-2 and TRBJ2-7, with 7 bases that match TRBD1. The CDR3 is 14 amino acids. The J segment lost 0 bases and the V segment lost 4 bases, leaving 3 bases of the junction unmatched. Germline V gene data show CDR1 as SGHAT and CDR2 as FQNNGV.